These 31 T cell receptor beta chains came from one sample sequenced in a study of beta chain features in type 1 diabetes. Study-wide findings and caveats: Patients with Type 1 diabetes showed moderately but significantly shorter TCRB CDR3s in all four CD4+ subsets.

The antigens of these receptors remain unknown. Expressed TCRB transcripts got sequenced, as all isolated RNA was reverse transcribed. Clones were sequenced by immunoSEQ multiplex PCR, and TCRdb holds only the in-frame ones, with some missing. The data contain roughly 180,000 clones, 6.5% to 8.5% of them singletons. Material: central memory CD4+ T cells from blood. Receptor source: a young man with type 1 diabetes.

This clone appeared a few times. V gene TRBV5-1 combines with J gene TRBJ2-1; D perhaps matches TRBD2 (6 bases). The length of the CDR3 is 13 residues. Trimming cost V 7 bases and J 7 bases, with 15 bases left between them. CDR1 and CDR2 (germline): SGHRS, YFSETQ. CDR3 sequence (DNA): TGCGCCAGCGAGGGTCGGGAGAGGAATGAGCAGTTCTTC. Protein sequence: CASEGRERNEQFF.

This clone was recorded a few times. The genes are TRBV6-5 and TRBJ1-5; a possible D gene is TRBD1 (5 bases). The CDR3 is 15 residues long. Trimming stripped 5 bases from V and 4 bases from J, with 15 bases between. The germline V gene encodes CDR1 MNHEY and CDR2 SVGAGI. CDR3 protein: CASSGHQGGNQPQHF. The CDR3, as DNA: TGTGCCAGCAGTGGACACCAGGGAGGGAATCAGCCCCAGCATTTT.

This clone was seen a few times. V usage is TRBV6-6 and J usage is TRBJ2-6, with D possibly TRBD1 on 5 matching bases. From germline, CDR1 is MNHNY and CDR2 SVGAGI (reference sequence). The CDR3 consists of 14 residues. The germline V and J ends were trimmed by 6 bases and 4 bases, with 10 bases remaining between them. The DNA of the CDR3 is TGTGCCAGCAGGCAGGGTCCCGGGGCCAACGTCCTGACTTTC. Translating it yields CASRQGPGANVLTF.

The V gene is TRBV7-9, the J gene TRBJ2-4; no clear D gene. The CDR3 sequence is 13 residues long. V gave up 5 bases and J gave up 13 bases, with 18 bases separating them. Germline-derived CDR1 and CDR2 are SEHNR and FQNEAQ (reference sequence). CDR3 DNA: TGTGCCAGCAGCAAAGAAACGGTGGTAACCCAGTACTTC. It specifies CASSKETVVTQYF.

This clone was counted only a few times. V is TRBV5-1 and J is TRBJ1-2, with 7 bases matching TRBD1. This CDR3 is 13 amino acids long. With V trimmed by 4 bases and J by 6 bases, 6 bases remained unmatched. The V gene's germline CDR1 is SGHRS and CDR2 YFSETQ. The CDR3 DNA follows: TGCGCCAGCAGCGGCGGGACAGTGGATGGCTACACCTTC. Its protein product is CASSGGTVDGYTF.

This rearrangement joins TRBV10-3 to TRBJ2-3; TRBD2 might be the D (5 bases). Trimming left V 2 bases short and J 1 base short, with 10 bases between. The CDR3 has 15 residues. Germline V gives CDR1 ENHRY, CDR2 SYGVKD. CDR3 in amino acids: CAISEMSGRTDTQYF. CDR3 nucleotides: TGTGCCATCAGTGAGATGAGCGGCCGCACAGATACGCAGTATTTT.

This clone appeared a few times. This chain joins TRBV5-4 and TRBJ2-7; TRBD2 aligns across 7 bases. Trimming cost V 5 bases and J 6 bases; bases outside gene matches: 8. CDR3 length: 13 residues. Per the germline V gene, CDR1 is SGHNT and CDR2 is YYREEE (reference sequence). DNA of the CDR3: TGTGCCAGCAGGTCGGGGGAGGGGAGCGAGCAGTACTTC. Encoded protein: CASRSGEGSEQYF.

This clone was observed a handful of times. The chain joins TRBV2 to TRBJ1-2; tentatively, D is TRBD1 (5 bases). Germline-derived CDR1 and CDR2 are SNHLY and FYNNEI. CDR3 length: 14 amino acids. Trimming pared 2 bases from V and 4 bases from J, leaving 11 bases between. The CDR3 is CASSEQGRSYGYTF. The DNA of the CDR3 is TGTGCCAGCAGTGAACAGGGCCGTTCCTATGGCTACACCTTC.

With regard to this clone: Other DNA sequences in this specimen translate into the identical CDR3. The V call is TRBV28, the J call TRBJ2-5, with D possibly TRBD1 on 5 matching bases. This CDR3 contains 13 residues. The V end was cut by 7 bases, the J end by 2 bases, with 11 bases between. CDR1 and CDR2 (germline): MDHEN, SYDVKM. The CDR3 sequence is CASTGDRQETQYF. CDR3 bases: TGTGCCAGCACGGGCGACAGACAAGAGACCCAGTACTTC.

This clone was counted only a few times. V and J are TRBV6-5 and TRBJ2-7; 11 bases align to TRBD1. V was clipped by 8 bases and J by 5 bases; unmatched bases: 11. The CDR3 totals 15 residues. In germline, CDR1 is MNHEY, CDR2 SVGAGI. The CDR3 region is CASLSKRTGGNEQYF. The CDR3 DNA sequence: TGTGCCAGCCTATCCAAGAGGACAGGGGGCAACGAGCAGTACTTC.

V is TRBV7-9 and J is TRBJ1-1; 7 bases are a match to TRBD1. V lost 5 bases and J lost 11; bases outside the gene matches: 17. The CDR3 length is 15 residues. The germline CDR1 and CDR2 sequences are SEHNR and FQNEAQ (reference sequence). The CDR3 DNA sequence: TGTGCCAGCAGCCAGCACCGGGACAGCCCATTGGGGGCTTTCTTT. Its translation is CASSQHRDSPLGAFF.

The rearrangement joins TRBV5-4 to TRBJ2-3; 7 nucleotides match TRBD1. The J segment lost 4 bases and the V segment lost 4 bases, leaving 6 bases of the junction unmatched. Germline lookup yields CDR1 SGHNT and CDR2 YYREEE (reference sequence). CDR3 length: 14 residues. CDR3 sequence (DNA): TGTGCCAGCAGCATCGACAGGGCGGCAGATACGCAGTATTTT. Translated, it gives CASSIDRAADTQYF.

This clone was observed a handful of times. The chain links TRBV15 to TRBJ1-5; no firm D call. Germline V gene lookup returns CDR1 LNHNV and CDR2 YYDKDF (reference sequence). CDR3 size: 19 residues. The ends were cut back, 3 bases at V and 3 bases at J, with 24 bases in the middle. CDR3 region: CATSRLSGGPIQLNQPQHF. The DNA for the CDR3 is TGTGCCACCAGCAGGTTGTCGGGAGGCCCTATTCAACTCAATCAGCCCCAGCATTTT.

The chain employs TRBV18 and TRBJ2-1; 7 nucleotides align to TRBD1. After removal of 0 bases from V and 3 bases from J, the junction contained 5 bases not matched to a gene. The V gene's germline CDR1 is KGHSH and CDR2 LQKENI. CDR3 size: 16 residues. The CDR3 loop is CASSPPNQGDYNEQFF. The CDR3 nucleotides read TGTGCCAGCTCACCACCGAATCAGGGGGACTACAATGAGCAGTTCTTC.

This clone was picked up a small number of times. The chain couples TRBV18 to TRBJ1-2; 7 positions match TRBD1. CDR3 length: 13 amino acids. Trimming at V came to 10 bases and at J to 2 bases, leaving 7 bases not matched to a gene. From germline, CDR1 is KGHSH and CDR2 LQKENI. The CDR3 spells CATGTDPNYGYTF. For the CDR3, the DNA is TGTGCCACCGGGACAGACCCGAACTATGGCTACACCTTC.

The rearrangement links TRBV2 to TRBJ2-7; D possibly corresponds to TRBD2 (5 bases). The CDR3 length is 14 residues. Germline CDR1 is SNHLY and CDR2 is FYNNEI. V was clipped by 4 bases and J by 1 base, with 11 bases between them. The CDR3 DNA reads TGTGCCAGCAGTGGAGGGCGCGGTTCCTACGAGCAGTACTTC. Its protein product is CASSGGRGSYEQYF.

This clone has a handful of counts. This chain connects TRBV28 to TRBJ1-1, with D perhaps TRBD1 (6 bases). Germline V gives CDR1 MDHEN, CDR2 SYDVKM. This CDR3 has 15 residues. V was cut by 2 bases and J by 5 bases, with 15 bases left in between. CDR3 residues: CASSLPTGLWTEAFF. CDR3 sequence (DNA): TGTGCCAGCAGTTTACCAACAGGGTTGTGGACTGAAGCTTTCTTT.

This chain connects TRBV30 to TRBJ1-2, with TRBD1 as a possible D gene (5 bases). V was trimmed by 1 base and J by 3 bases, leaving 15 bases between them. CDR3 length: 15 amino acids. Germline CDR1 and CDR2: GTSNPN and SVGIG (reference sequence). The CDR3 DNA sequence: TGTGCCTGGAGTGGCGGAGTCAGGGAATACTATGGCTACACCTTC. Its protein product is CAWSGGVREYYGYTF.

This clone was counted a few times. The gene calls are TRBV15 and TRBJ2-5; a possible D gene is TRBD2 (5 bases). This CDR3 spans 15 amino acids. V gave up 0 bases and J gave up 5 bases, with 13 bases separating them. The germline gives CDR1 LNHNV, CDR2 YYDKDF (reference sequence). In DNA, the CDR3 is TGTGCCACCAGCAGAGATCGGGGAACGGGGGAGACCCAGTACTTC. Translation: CATSRDRGTGETQYF.

The rearrangement joins TRBV10-3 to TRBJ1-2; 7 bases map to TRBD1. In germline, CDR1 is ENHRY, CDR2 SYGVKD. This CDR3 spans 16 amino acids. After removal of 6 bases from V and 6 bases from J, the junction contained 16 bases not matched to a gene. The CDR3 protein is CAISQPGQKRYDGYTF. CDR3 DNA sequence: TGTGCCATCAGCCAACCGGGACAGAAACGCTATGATGGCTACACCTTC.

The chain is built from TRBV10-3 and TRBJ2-7; 8 nucleotides line up with TRBD1. Germline assignment: CDR1 ENHRY and CDR2 SYGVKD. V lost 5 bases and J lost 3; bases outside the gene matches: 6. CDR3 length: 14 residues. DNA for the CDR3: TGTGCCATCAGTCCCGGGACAGGAGTCTACGAGCAGTACTTC. This encodes CAISPGTGVYEQYF.

The genes are TRBV29-1 and TRBJ2-5; TRBD1 might be the D (7 bases). V was shortened by 7 bases and J by 10 bases, with 19 bases between the two germline ends. The CDR3 sequence is 12 residues long. Looked up from germline, CDR1 is SQVTM and CDR2 is ANQGSEA. The DNA of the CDR3 is TGCAGCGCCGCGGGACAGCGAGGTTACCAGTACTTC. The encoded protein is CSAAGQRGYQYF.

This chain connects TRBV20-1 to TRBJ2-7; D ambiguous. There are 11 residues in the CDR3. Germline V gives CDR1 DFQATT, CDR2 SNEGSKA (reference sequence). Trimming removed 2 bases from V and 3 bases from J, with 5 bases in between. For the CDR3, the DNA is TGCAGTGCTAGACAAAACTACGAGCAGTACTTC. Its translation: CSARQNYEQYF.

This sequence joins TRBV12-5 and TRBJ1-1, with a possible D match to TRBD1 (6 bases). The CDR3 is made up of 13 amino acids. Trimming took 3 bases from V and 8 from J, leaving 13 bases between them. The germline CDR1 and CDR2 sequences are LGHNT and FRNRAP. CDR3 in amino acids: CASGLTRGQEAFF. CDR3 DNA sequence: TGTGCTAGTGGTTTAACTAGAGGACAGGAAGCTTTCTTT.

The sample holds a few counts of this clone. The chain is built from TRBV5-1 and TRBJ2-1; 7 nucleotides align to TRBD2. Germline assignment: CDR1 SGHRS and CDR2 YFSETQ. The V gene end was trimmed by 4 bases and the J gene end by 0 bases; junction bases not matched to a gene: 7. The CDR3 covers 16 residues. CDR3 DNA: TGCGCCAGCAGCGAACGCGGGAGTCTCTCCTACAATGAGCAGTTCTTC. Protein product: CASSERGSLSYNEQFF.

V is TRBV6-1 and J is TRBJ2-7, with 10 bases lining up with TRBD1. V trimming: 5 bases; J trimming: 8 bases; junction bases outside the gene matches: 6. The CDR3 runs 13 residues. CDR1 MNHNS and CDR2 SASEGT come from the germline V gene. CDR3 in DNA: TGTGCCAGCAGTCTCCGGGGACAGGGGAAGCAGTACTTC. This sequence encodes CASSLRGQGKQYF.

The chain recombines TRBV7-9 with TRBJ2-7; maybe TRBD2 (6 bases). The CDR3 consists of 14 residues. The ends were cut back, 4 bases at V and 6 bases at J, with 16 bases in the middle. The V gene's germline CDR1 is SEHNR and CDR2 FQNEAQ (reference sequence). The CDR3 DNA sequence: TGTGCCAGCAGCTCCCCGGAGGGAACTCGCGAGCAGTACTTC. Its protein is CASSSPEGTREQYF.

This clone appeared a few times. The genes are TRBV6-5 and TRBJ1-1, with 8 bases that match TRBD1. Germline V gene lookup returns CDR1 MNHEY and CDR2 SVGAGI. J was trimmed by 8 bases and V by 4 bases; bases with no gene match: 3. The CDR3 spans 12 residues. CDR3 coding DNA: TGTGCCAGCAGTTCATACAGGGGGGAAGCTTTCTTT. This translates into CASSSYRGEAFF.

The V call is TRBV5-1, the J call TRBJ2-2, with 9 bases lining up with TRBD1. Germline loops: CDR1 SGHRS, CDR2 YFSETQ. V was clipped by 4 bases and J by 6 bases; unmatched bases: 7. This CDR3 contains 15 residues. CDR3 in DNA: TGCGCCAGCAGCCTAGGGACAGGGCCGGCCGGGGAGCTGTTTTTT. It yields the protein CASSLGTGPAGELFF.

The gene calls are TRBV2 and TRBJ1-5; D ambiguous. Germline V gene data show CDR1 as SNHLY and CDR2 as FYNNEI. The CDR3 extends over 15 amino acids. Between the trimmed V and J ends, which lost 5 bases and 7 bases, there was a span of 18 bases. CDR3 in amino acids: CASSPPGGSSQPQHF. CDR3 coding DNA: TGTGCCAGCAGTCCCCCCGGAGGCAGTAGCCAGCCCCAGCATTTT.

CDR3 sequence reads: CSVGGWNTEAFF. CDR3 nucleotide sequence: TGCAGCGTCGGAGGGTGGAACACTGAAGCTTTCTTT. The chain combines TRBV29-1 with TRBJ1-1; D is ambiguous. The V end was cut by 6 bases, the J end by 1 base, with 9 bases between. Germline CDR1 is SQVTM and CDR2 is ANQGSEA. CDR3 size: 12 residues.